These 20 T cell receptor beta chains were sequenced from one sample in a study of T-cell memory formation after mild COVID-19. From the 5' RACE reads, TCRdb called clonotypes with MiXCR, one entry per CDR3 protein. There are approximately 150,000 distinct CDR3 sequences in the sample; 13% to 15% occur only once, and 13% to 15% lies in the top ten. The material sequenced was PBMCs or a T cell subset sorted from them (not recorded which). The receptors were sampled from an adult woman who had mild COVID-19 (a few samples of this study predate the infection). Cell type and time point are not known.

There are a few counts of this clonotype. This could be a read error, since a much larger clone is one nucleotide away. The rearrangement uses TRBV5-1 and TRBJ2-3; D remains ambiguous. This CDR3 has 11 amino acids. Trimming shortened V by 0 bases and J by 6 bases, and 2 bases separated the two germline ends. Germline loops: CDR1 SGHRS, CDR2 YFSETQ. The CDR3 coding sequence is TGCGCCAGCAGCTTGGTGGATACGCAGTATTTT. Amino acids: CASSLVDTQYF.

This clonotype was observed a handful of times. The rearrangement uses TRBV29-1 and TRBJ2-7, with D possibly being TRBD2 (6 bases). Germline V lookup: CDR1 SQVTM, CDR2 ANQGSEA. The CDR3 is made up of 14 amino acids. V was shortened by 4 bases and J by 3 bases, with 16 bases between the two germline ends. CDR3 in amino acids: CSVVGGEALYEQYF. CDR3 in DNA: TGCAGCGTTGTTGGTGGGGAGGCCCTCTACGAGCAGTACTTC.

This clonotype was detected only a few times. The rearrangement uses TRBV7-9 and TRBJ2-7; 8 bases agree with TRBD2. The CDR3 sequence is 15 residues long. V trimming: 5 bases; J trimming: 3 bases; junction bases outside the gene matches: 9. Per the germline V gene, CDR1 is SEHNR and CDR2 is FQNEAQ (reference sequence). The CDR3 DNA follows: TGTGCCAGCAGCCCCCGGGGGGGGTTAATCTACGAGCAGTACTTC. This translates into CASSPRGGLIYEQYF.

This clonotype was recorded a few times. The rearrangement links TRBV11-3 to TRBJ2-5; a possible D gene is TRBD1 (5 bases). Germline-derived CDR1 and CDR2 are SGHNT and YENEEA. The CDR3 totals 13 residues. The V end lost 6 bases, the J end lost 2 bases, and 10 bases lay between the germline ends. The CDR3 bases are TGTGCCAGCAGAGCGCGACAGCAAGAGACCCAGTACTTC. Protein: CASRARQQETQYF. Filled out from reference TRBV11-3 and TRBJ2-5, the complete variable domain reads EAGVVQSPRYKIIEKKQPVAFWCNPISGHNTLYWYLQNLGQGPELLIRYENEEAVDDSQLPKDRFSAERLKGVDSTLKIQPAELGDSAVYLCASRARQQETQYFGPGTRLLVL.

The chain uses TRBV5-6 and TRBJ2-7, with 7 bases identical to TRBD1. V trimming: 4 bases; J trimming: 4 bases; junction bases outside the gene matches: 5. In germline, CDR1 is SGHDT, CDR2 YYEEEE. There are 13 residues in the CDR3. The CDR3 region is CASSHGQAYEQYF. CDR3 DNA sequence: TGTGCCAGCAGCCACGGACAGGCTTACGAGCAGTACTTC.

The chain carries TRBV21-1 and TRBJ2-5; TRBD1, the table's D call, lacks a check against the DNA. TRBV21-1 is marked as a pseudogene. The CDR3 is made up of 13 amino acids. In DNA, the CDR3 is TGTGCCAGCAGCGGGACAGGTCAAGAGACCCAGTACTTC. Translation gives CASSGTGQETQYF.

The chain uses TRBV6-5 and TRBJ2-2, with 8 positions matching TRBD1. CDR1 and CDR2 from the germline V gene are MNHEY and SVGAGI. J lost 4 bases, V lost 0 bases, and 4 bases had no gene match. This CDR3 region has 16 residues. Here the CDR3 DNA reads TGTGCCAGCAGTTACTCGCCCAGGGGGCTCACCGGGGAGCTGTTTTTT. It is translated as CASSYSPRGLTGELFF.

This clonotype was counted a few times. This rearrangement joins TRBV7-2 to TRBJ2-3; 7 bases match TRBD1. CDR1 and CDR2 (germline): SGHTA, FQGNSA. V lost 5 bases, J lost 0 bases, and 5 bases stayed unmatched. This CDR3 is built from 15 residues. CDR3 residues: CASSIGGLSTDTQYF. The CDR3 DNA reads TGTGCCAGCAGCATAGGGGGCTTGAGCACAGATACGCAGTATTTT.

Only a few counts were recorded for this clonotype. V and J are TRBV3-1 and TRBJ2-7; no clear D gene. Germline CDR1 LGHDT, CDR2 YNNKEL (reference sequence). The CDR3 is 15 amino acids. The germline V and J ends were trimmed by 0 bases and 3 bases, with 12 bases remaining between them. As DNA, the CDR3 is TGTGCCAGCAGCCAAGAGATCCTAACGGGCTACGAGCAGTACTTC. It translates to CASSQEILTGYEQYF.

The chain's CDR3 is CSVSRVAWRGGGANYGYTF. The CDR3 DNA follows: TGCAGCGTTTCAAGGGTGGCATGGAGAGGCGGGGGCGCTAACTATGGCTACACCTTC. This rearrangement joins TRBV29-1 to TRBJ1-2; tentatively, D is TRBD1 (6 bases). The CDR3 is made up of 19 amino acids. Trimming stripped 5 bases from V and 0 bases from J, with 28 bases between. CDR1 and CDR2 from the germline V gene are SQVTM and ANQGSEA. Looking up the rest from reference TRBV29-1 and TRBJ1-2 gives the full variable domain: SAVISQKPSRDICQRGTSLTIQCQVDSQVTMMFWYRQQPGQSLTLIATANQGSEATYESGFVIDKFPISRPNLTFSTLTVSNMSPEDSSIYLCSVSRVAWRGGGANYGYTFGSGTRLTVV.

Notes on this clonotype: Just one base apart from a much larger clone, this may be a read error. The chain uses TRBV7-9 and TRBJ2-3; 12 bases map to TRBD2. After removal of 4 bases from V and 2 bases from J, the junction contained 7 bases not matched to a gene. This CDR3 has 17 amino acids. Looked up from germline, CDR1 is SEHNR and CDR2 is FQNEAQ (reference sequence). DNA for the CDR3: TGTGCCAGCAGCTACATACTAGCGGGGGGATTCACAGATACGCAGTATTTT. Its translation is CASSYILAGGFTDTQYF.

This clonotype was counted ten times or more. The V gene is TRBV5-1, the J gene TRBJ2-2, with 7 bases lining up with TRBD2. CDR3 length equals 15 residues. Trimming removed 0 bases from V and 3 bases from J; junction bases left unmatched: 2. CDR1 SGHRS and CDR2 YFSETQ come from the germline V gene. The CDR3 here is CASSLALAYTGELFF. The DNA of the CDR3 is TGCGCCAGCAGCTTGGCACTAGCGTACACCGGGGAGCTGTTTTTT.

This clonotype was picked up a small number of times. The genes are TRBV12-3 or TRBV12-4 and TRBJ1-1; 9 bases are a match to TRBD1. V lost 10 bases to trimming and J lost 4 bases; unmatched junction nucleotides: 10. The CDR3 loop spans 14 amino acids. The CDR3 sequence: CATQGSTGGTEAFF. DNA of the CDR3: TGTGCCACCCAAGGGTCGACAGGGGGCACTGAAGCTTTCTTT.

The chain links TRBV15 to TRBJ1-2; no clear D gene. Germline V gene sequence: CDR1 LNHNV, CDR2 YYDKDF (reference sequence). The CDR3 is 14 residues long. Trimming left V 0 bases short and J 4 bases short, with 9 bases between. The CDR3 nucleotides read TGTGCCACCAGCAGAGATGCTCCCGTCTATGGCTACACCTTC. The encoded protein is CATSRDAPVYGYTF. Together with reference TRBV15 and TRBJ1-2, the CDR3 gives the full variable domain: DAMVIQNPRYQVTQFGKPVTLSCSQTLNHNVMYWYQQKSSQAPKLLFHYYDKDFNNEADTPDNFQSRRPNTSFCFLDIRSPGLGDTAMYLCATSRDAPVYGYTFGSGTRLTVV.

This clonotype was counted a few times. This rearrangement joins TRBV18 to TRBJ2-2; 10 bases line up with TRBD2. CDR3 length equals 19 residues. With V trimmed by 2 bases and J by 0 bases, 9 bases remained unmatched. Per the germline V gene, CDR1 is KGHSH and CDR2 is LQKENI. The CDR3 region is CASSPSAHSGRSNTGELFF. As DNA, the CDR3 is TGTGCCAGCTCACCATCGGCCCATAGCGGGAGGTCGAACACCGGGGAGCTGTTTTTT. The full variable domain, completed using reference TRBV18 and TRBJ2-2, is NAGVMQNPRHLVRRRGQEARLRCSPMKGHSHVYWYRQLPEEGLKFMVYLQKENIIDESGMPKERFSAEFPKEGPSILRIQQVVRGDSAAYFCASSPSAHSGRSNTGELFFGEGSRLTVL.

The chain combines TRBV20-1 with TRBJ2-1, with D perhaps matching TRBD2 (6 bases). The CDR3 totals 16 residues. The germline V gene encodes CDR1 DFQATT and CDR2 SNEGSKA (reference sequence). V lost 0 bases to trimming and J lost 4 bases, with 16 bases between them. CDR3 nucleotide sequence: TGCAGTGCTAGAGAATCGACCACCGCGGGGTACAATGAGCAGTTCTTC. Encoded protein: CSARESTTAGYNEQFF.

This clonotype has only a few counts. The chain links TRBV9 to TRBJ2-1, with D tentatively TRBD1 (6 bases). This CDR3 spans 13 amino acids. Trimming pared 3 bases from V and 6 bases from J, leaving 10 bases between. CDR1 and CDR2 from the germline V gene are SGDLS and YYNGEE. Here the CDR3 reads CASSETRGNEQFF. The CDR3 coding sequence is TGTGCCAGCAGCGAGACCAGGGGCAATGAGCAGTTCTTC.

This rearrangement joins TRBV7-9 to TRBJ2-7, with a tentative D call TRBD2 (6 bases). The germline gives CDR1 SEHNR, CDR2 FQNEAQ (reference sequence). Trimming stripped 6 bases from V and 6 bases from J, with 18 bases between. This CDR3 region has 14 residues. The CDR3 nucleotides read TGTGCCAGCAGTTCGCTGGGCGGGGATCGCGAGCAGTACTTC. It codes for CASSSLGGDREQYF.

This chain joins TRBV3-1 and TRBJ2-7; 8 bases are shared with TRBD2. The V gene end was trimmed by 1 base and the J gene end by 5 bases; junction bases not matched to a gene: 10. The V gene's germline CDR1 is LGHDT and CDR2 YNNKEL (reference sequence). This CDR3 has 16 amino acids. The CDR3 loop reads CASSQGPGGAFHEQYF. CDR3 DNA: TGTGCCAGCAGCCAAGGACCCGGGGGGGCCTTCCACGAGCAGTACTTC.

The table lists this clonotype with a few counts. J is TRBJ2-3 and V is TRBV12-3 or TRBV12-4; D possibly matches TRBD1 or TRBD2 (5 bases each). V was trimmed by 7 bases and J by 6 bases, leaving 14 bases between them. CDR3 length: 13 amino acids. CDR3 nucleotide sequence: TGTGCCAGCACCCCGGGGCGCTGGGATACGCAGTATTTT. This translates into CASTPGRWDTQYF.